This passage covers 26 T cell receptor beta chains from one sample sequenced in a study of breast tumors, draining lymph nodes, adjacent tissues (dated by TCRdb to the mid-2010s). The protocol used for the library was multiplex PCR. The reads were generated on an Illumina HiSeq 2000. The public reads were quality trimmed at Q25 with fastp and then assembled into clones with MiXCR by TCRdb, keeping productive beta chains. When rows share a CDR3 protein, they turn into one entry using the most common DNA and genes. The sample table contains 200,000 to 250,000 distinct CDR3 sequences; only one count was recorded for about a third of them. The ten largest clones represent approximately 1.5% of the sample. The lymph node samples were taken from the axillary draining lymph nodes of breast cancer patients. Sequencing was performed on axillary lymph node tissue. Every receptor here comes from a female donor with breast cancer. Some clones in this sample may be carry-over from other donors' samples.

The genes are TRBV18 and TRBJ2-1; weak D call: TRBD2 (6 bases). V gave up 2 bases and J gave up 4 bases, with 15 bases separating them. Looked up from germline, CDR1 is KGHSH and CDR2 is LQKENI. The CDR3 sequence is 16 residues long. The CDR3 DNA follows: TGTGCCAGCTCACCATCCACTAGCCCTACGTACAATGAGCAGTTCTTC. Encoded protein: CASSPSTSPTYNEQFF.

This clonotype was picked up many times. The rearrangement links TRBV11-2 to TRBJ1-3, with D tentatively TRBD1 (5 bases). The germline gives CDR1 SGHAT, CDR2 FQNNGV. V lost 6 bases to trimming and J lost 0 bases, with 12 bases between them. This CDR3 comprises 15 residues. The CDR3 reads CASRPTGSSGNTIYF. In DNA form, the CDR3 reads TGTGCCAGCAGGCCCACAGGCTCCTCTGGAAACACCATATATTTT.

This clonotype was seen repeatedly, ten times or more. This sequence joins TRBV11-3 and TRBJ2-7, with TRBD1 matching 10 bases. The CDR3 is 17 amino acids. Germline trimming cut 4 bases from V and 1 base from J; bases unmatched to any gene: 10. The germline V gene encodes CDR1 SGHNT and CDR2 YENEEA. The CDR3 here is CASSSTPGQGRSYEQYF. The CDR3 region has the DNA TGTGCCAGCAGCTCCACCCCGGGACAGGGGAGGTCCTACGAGCAGTACTTC.

Regarding this clonotype: A read error may be the cause here, since a much bigger clone is one base away. It is likely a read error, because the conserved phenylalanine at the end of the CDR3 is missing. The chain employs TRBV9 and TRBJ2-1; no firm D call. The V end lost 3 bases, the J end lost 4 bases, and 8 bases lay between the germline ends. The germline V gene has CDR1 SGDLS and CDR2 YYNGEE. CDR3 length: 13 amino acids. The CDR3 DNA reads as TGTGCCAGCAGCGGTGCGGAATACAATGAGCAGTTCTCC. Residues: CASSGAEYNEQFS.

The genes are TRBV20-1 and TRBJ2-1, with 12 bases matching TRBD2. Germline CDR1 and CDR2: DFQATT and SNEGSKA (reference sequence). This CDR3 has 14 amino acids. V gave up 8 bases and J gave up 8 bases; unmatched junction bases: 10. In DNA form, the CDR3 reads TGCAGTTTCGGGACTAGCGGGTATCGATATGAGCAGTTCTTC. Translating gives CSFGTSGYRYEQFF.

Regarding this clonotype: A clone one base away is much larger, so this may be a read error. The genes are TRBV6-6 and TRBJ1-5; perhaps TRBD1 as D (5 bases). The CDR3 spans 16 residues. From germline, CDR1 is MNHNY and CDR2 SVGAGI (reference sequence). The CDR3 sequence is CASSHSSRGPNQPQHF. The CDR3 coding sequence is TGTGCCAGCAGTCACTCGTCTCGGGGACCGAATCAGCCCCAGCATTTT.

The sample holds many counts of this clonotype. V usage is TRBV11-3 and J usage is TRBJ2-1; tentative D call: TRBD1 (6 bases). Trimming left V 8 bases short and J 7 bases short, with 18 bases between. Germline values: CDR1 SGHNT, CDR2 YENEEA. The CDR3 consists of 14 residues. The CDR3 bases are TGTGCCAGCGGGATAGGGGGAGATTCTAATGAGCAGTTCTTC. It translates to CASGIGGDSNEQFF.

This clonotype was counted ten times or more. The chain joins TRBV28 to TRBJ2-6; no definite D call. Trimming took off 4 bases at V and 3 bases at J, with 4 bases between the two ends. This CDR3 contains 13 residues. Germline CDR1 MDHEN, CDR2 SYDVKM. CDR3 sequence: CASSSGGANVLTF. CDR3 sequence (DNA): TGTGCCAGCAGTTCAGGTGGGGCCAACGTCCTGACTTTC. Full variable domain (rest looked up from reference TRBV28 and TRBJ2-6): DVKVTQSSRYLVKRTGEKVFLECVQDMDHENMFWYRQDPGLGLRLIYFSYDVKMKEKGDIPEGYSVSREKKERFSLILESASTNQTSMYLCASSSGGANVLTFGAGSRLTVL.

This clonotype has at least ten counts. This rearrangement joins TRBV7-2 to TRBJ2-5; D is undetermined. Looked up from germline, CDR1 is SGHTA and CDR2 is FQGNSA. This CDR3 region has 13 residues. The V end lost 2 bases, the J end lost 5 bases, and 9 bases lay between the germline ends. CDR3 loop: CASSLSEWETQYF. The CDR3 DNA sequence: TGTGCCAGCAGCTTATCAGAGTGGGAGACCCAGTACTTC.

The chain couples TRBV20-1 to TRBJ1-1, with unresolved D. V dropped 1 base and J dropped 11 bases, with 11 bases sitting between them. Germline V gene sequence: CDR1 DFQATT, CDR2 SNEGSKA (reference sequence). The CDR3 has 11 amino acids. The CDR3 sequence is CSARARISAFF. CDR3 bases: TGCAGTGCTAGAGCTAGGATATCGGCTTTCTTT.

This clonotype showed up many times. The chain carries TRBV15 and TRBJ2-7; 7 positions match TRBD2. CDR3 size: 15 residues. Germline V lookup: CDR1 LNHNV, CDR2 YYDKDF (reference sequence). Trimming cost V 0 bases and J 3 bases; bases outside gene matches: 5. The CDR3 loop is CATSREGGGNYEQYF. The CDR3 DNA reads TGTGCCACCAGCAGAGAGGGGGGGGGAAACTACGAGCAGTACTTC. The variable domain in full, with the rest retrieved from reference TRBV15 and TRBJ2-7, is DAMVIQNPRYQVTQFGKPVTLSCSQTLNHNVMYWYQQKSSQAPKLLFHYYDKDFNNEADTPDNFQSRRPNTSFCFLDIRSPGLGDTAMYLCATSREGGGNYEQYFGPGTRLTVT.

This clonotype was found many times. This chain uses TRBV29-1 with TRBJ2-2; D possibly corresponds to TRBD2 (5 bases). The CDR3 contains 15 residues. Germline lookup yields CDR1 SQVTM and CDR2 ANQGSEA. V was trimmed by 2 bases and J by 0 bases, leaving 10 bases between them. CDR3 amino acids: CSVEIASANTGELFF. CDR3 in DNA: TGCAGCGTTGAAATAGCGAGCGCGAACACCGGGGAGCTGTTTTTT.

The rearrangement links TRBV12-3 or TRBV12-4 to TRBJ2-7; a possible D gene is TRBD2 (6 bases). The CDR3 is made up of 14 amino acids. V was shortened by 4 bases and J by 0 bases, with 10 bases between the two germline ends. The DNA of the CDR3 is TGTGCCAGCAGTTACGGAGCGGGCTCCTACGAGCAGTACTTC. Translation: CASSYGAGSYEQYF.

The J gene is TRBJ1-6, the V gene TRBV12-3 or TRBV12-4; D remains ambiguous. Trimming left V 3 bases short and J 11 bases short, with 11 bases between. The CDR3 covers 13 residues. The chain's CDR3 is CASSFAVGAPLHF. Written as DNA, the CDR3 is TGTGCCAGCAGTTTCGCGGTAGGAGCACCCCTCCACTTT.

This clonotype was counted once. The chain employs TRBV20-1 and TRBJ2-2; D is unresolved. CDR3 length: 9 amino acids. Per the germline V gene, CDR1 is DFQATT and CDR2 is SNEGSKA (reference sequence). V dropped 6 bases and J dropped 9 bases, with 5 bases sitting between them. The CDR3 DNA sequence: TGCAGTGCCTCACGGGAGCTGTTTTTT. Its protein product is CSASRELFF.

This clonotype was observed at least ten times. The V call is TRBV7-9, the J call TRBJ1-4; D call uncertain. Per germline, CDR1 SEHNR and CDR2 FQNEAQ (reference sequence). Trimming shortened V by 5 bases and J by 7 bases, and 14 bases separated the two germline ends. There are 14 residues in the CDR3. The CDR3 nucleotides are TGTGCCAGCAGCCCACGAGGGAGGGCTGAAAAACTGTTTTTT. Protein sequence: CASSPRGRAEKLFF.

This clonotype was detected many times. V is TRBV10-3 and J is TRBJ2-1; a possible D gene is TRBD2 (5 bases). The germline V and J ends were trimmed by 6 bases and 5 bases, with 14 bases remaining between them. Germline V gene lookup returns CDR1 ENHRY and CDR2 SYGVKD. The CDR3 runs 14 residues. CDR3 residues: CAISPGMRDNEQFF. CDR3 DNA: TGTGCCATCAGCCCGGGGATGCGGGACAATGAGCAGTTCTTC.

The chain recombines TRBV20-1 with TRBJ2-7; 7 nucleotides line up with TRBD1. CDR3 length: 13 amino acids. The ends lost 3 bases at V and 10 bases at J; junction bases unmatched: 12. CDR1 and CDR2 from the germline V gene are DFQATT and SNEGSKA (reference sequence). The CDR3 DNA reads TGCAGTGCTAGTGGGACAGAGCCTTACGCACAGTACTTC. It specifies CSASGTEPYAQYF.

The chain employs TRBV6-6 and TRBJ1-1; no clear D gene. Germline V CDR1 and CDR2: MNHNY, SVGAGI (reference sequence). V lost 6 bases, J lost 7 bases, and 18 bases lay in between. The CDR3 is 14 residues long. As DNA, the CDR3 is TGTGCCAGCAGAGAAACCGGGAAGCTATATGAAGCTTTCTTT. This sequence encodes CASRETGKLYEAFF.

The sample holds many counts of this clonotype. CDR3 in DNA: TGCAGTGCTAGTAGCGGAAGAGGCTACAATGAGCAGTTCTTC. This encodes CSASSGRGYNEQFF. The chain is built from TRBV20-1 and TRBJ2-1; D is perhaps TRBD2 (6 bases). V lost 3 bases, J lost 3 bases, and 12 bases lay in between. Looked up from germline, CDR1 is DFQATT and CDR2 is SNEGSKA (reference sequence). This CDR3 comprises 14 residues.

Comments on this clonotype: One end of the junction does not line up with germline, which may come from a read error. The chain links TRBV7-9 to TRBJ2-1; 7 nucleotides agree with TRBD2. Germline V lookup: CDR1 SEHNR, CDR2 FQNEAQ (reference sequence). CDR3 size: 16 residues. The CDR3: CASSLDLAVAYSEQFF. CDR3 nucleotides: TGTGCCAGCAGCTTAGATCTAGCGGTAGCCTACAGTGAGCAGTTCTTC.

There are many counts of this clonotype. This sequence joins TRBV20-1 and TRBJ2-2; D is possibly TRBD2 (5 bases). This CDR3 spans 14 amino acids. V lost 7 bases and J 1 base, leaving 13 bases between the germline ends. Germline loops: CDR1 DFQATT, CDR2 SNEGSKA (reference sequence). The CDR3 reads CSVAGERNTGELFF. The CDR3 region has the DNA TGCAGTGTGGCTGGGGAGAGGAACACCGGGGAGCTGTTTTTT.

This clonotype was observed a handful of times. This rearrangement joins TRBV6-2 or TRBV6-3 to TRBJ2-7; D is unresolved. Per the germline V gene, CDR1 is MNHEY and CDR2 is SVGEGT. This CDR3 is 14 amino acids long. The ends were cut back, 5 bases at V and 3 bases at J, with 14 bases in the middle. The CDR3, as DNA: TGTGCCAGCAGTCACCTGGGCTCTGACTACGAGCAGTACTTC. Translated: CASSHLGSDYEQYF.

About this clonotype: Sequence at one end of the junction differs from germline and may be a read error. V gene TRBV19 combines with J gene TRBJ2-6, with 12 bases lining up with TRBD2. The CDR3 totals 16 residues. Germline CDR1 and CDR2: LNHDA and SQIVND (reference sequence). The CDR3 nucleotides read TGTGCCGGTACTCGGACTAGCGGGACTGGGGTCAACGTCCTGACTTTC. It yields the protein CAGTRTSGTGVNVLTF.

This clonotype occurred many times. V is TRBV4-2 and J is TRBJ2-5; D possibly corresponds to TRBD2 (6 bases). The ends were cut back, 1 base at V and 0 bases at J, with 12 bases in the middle. CDR3 length: 16 amino acids. Germline-derived CDR1 and CDR2 are LGHNA and YNFKEQ. DNA for the CDR3: TGTGCCAGCAGCCAAGCGGAGGGACGGAACCAAGAGACCCAGTACTTC. This translates into CASSQAEGRNQETQYF.

This chain links TRBV5-1 with TRBJ1-6; D ambiguous. V was clipped by 0 bases and J by 5 bases, with 6 bases between them. The CDR3 covers 14 residues. The germline V gene has CDR1 SGHRS and CDR2 YFSETQ. The CDR3 nucleotides read TGCGCCAGCAGCTTGGCCACAGATAATTCACCCCTCCACTTT. This gives the protein CASSLATDNSPLHF.